The 17 T cell receptor beta chains below all came from one sample that was sequenced in a study of vaccination and CD4 T cells after COVID-19. These receptors have no known antigen. Documented treatment: approximately nine-day PBMC culture with coronavirus spike peptide pools or control peptides (ViraFEST assay). With the Oncomine TCR Beta short-read assay, DNA from cultured CD4+ T cells was sequenced. TCRdb recomputed calls from the PCR reads with MiXCR, one row per CDR3 protein. Of some 4,000 distinct CDR3 sequences listed, about a quarter are singletons. Source material: CD4+ T cells from blood, cultured in vitro. The receptor source for this set is a human donor who had recovered from COVID-19.

This clonotype was observed a handful of times. V usage is TRBV6-1 and J usage is TRBJ2-5, with 7 positions matching TRBD2. The germline V gene has CDR1 MNHNS and CDR2 SASEGT. The trim removed 6 bases at V and 4 bases at J, leaving 5 bases unmatched. The CDR3 contains 13 residues. This chain's CDR3 is CASSPPGGETQYF. Here the CDR3 DNA reads TGTGCCAGCAGCCCGCCGGGGGGAGAGACCCAGTACTTC.

The rearrangement joins TRBV19 to TRBJ1-2, with 10 bases lining up with TRBD1. The V segment lost 5 bases and the J segment 1 base; nucleotides outside the gene matches: 4. The germline V gene has CDR1 LNHDA and CDR2 SQIVND (reference sequence). The CDR3 has 15 residues. This CDR3 is CASSSRDRGNYGYTF. In DNA, the CDR3 is TGTGCCAGTAGTTCCCGGGACAGGGGTAACTATGGCTACACCTTC.

This clonotype was seen a handful of times. V and J are TRBV27 and TRBJ1-6; D may be TRBD1 (6 bases). Germline V CDR1 and CDR2: MNHEY, SMNVEV (reference sequence). The length of the CDR3 is 15 residues. Trimming took off 7 bases at V and 6 bases at J, with 16 bases between the two ends. As DNA, the CDR3 is TGTGCCAGCAAAAGGGAAACCAGGGGTAATTCACCCCTCCACTTT. Translation gives CASKRETRGNSPLHF.

The V call is TRBV27, the J call TRBJ2-7; 8 bases are a match to TRBD2. CDR1 is MNHEY and CDR2 is SMNVEV in the germline V gene (reference sequence). The trim removed 4 bases at V and 4 bases at J, leaving 3 bases unmatched. The CDR3 is made up of 13 amino acids. The CDR3 DNA is TGTGCCAGCAGTTCCGCGGGGGGTTACGAGCAGTACTTC. Its translation is CASSSAGGYEQYF.

The chain combines TRBV25-1 with TRBJ2-7; D is perhaps TRBD1 (6 bases). Germline values: CDR1 MGHDK, CDR2 SYGVNS. There are 13 residues in the CDR3. Trimming cost V 6 bases and J 1 base, with 10 bases left between them. The CDR3 is CASRHTGSYEQYF. The CDR3 coding sequence is TGTGCCAGCAGACACACAGGGTCCTACGAGCAGTACTTC.

The V and J genes are TRBV4-2 and TRBJ2-7; weak D call: TRBD2 (6 bases). CDR1 and CDR2 (germline): LGHNA, YNFKEQ. The CDR3 sequence is 13 residues long. V was pared by 2 bases and J by 7 bases, with 12 bases between. CDR3 protein: CASSQYHGGEQYF. The CDR3 coding sequence is TGTGCCAGCAGCCAATATCACGGAGGGGAGCAGTACTTC.

The chain couples TRBV6-1 to TRBJ2-7, with TRBD1 identical over 9 bases. The V gene's germline CDR1 is MNHNS and CDR2 SASEGT. The length of the CDR3 is 14 residues. J was trimmed by 5 bases and V by 7 bases; bases with no gene match: 9. CDR3 loop: CASMGTGILNEQYF. In DNA form, the CDR3 reads TGTGCCAGCATGGGGACAGGGATTCTCAACGAGCAGTACTTC.

The V gene is TRBV6-1, the J gene TRBJ1-2, with TRBD1 matching 8 bases. The V and J ends lost 7 bases and 7 bases, in that order; junction bases with no gene match: 11. The CDR3 has 14 amino acids. Germline CDR1 and CDR2: MNHNS and SASEGT. DNA of the CDR3: TGTGCCAGCAATGACAGGGGACCGGAGGGTGGCTACACCTTC. It encodes CASNDRGPEGGYTF.

This clonotype was seen just once. V and J are TRBV12-3 or TRBV12-4 and TRBJ1-2, with no clear D. The CDR3 contains 12 residues. V lost 1 base, J lost 6 bases, and 6 bases lay in between. The CDR3 DNA sequence: TGTGCCAGCAGTTTAGATGGCAATGGCTACACCTTC. It codes for CASSLDGNGYTF.

The chain recombines TRBV2 with TRBJ2-1, with TRBD2 matching 8 bases. Germline CDR1 and CDR2: SNHLY and FYNNEI. The CDR3 is 16 amino acids. V lost 6 bases, J lost 7 bases, and 14 bases stayed unmatched. The CDR3 is CASRKSGGPFPNEQFF. CDR3 nucleotide sequence: TGTGCCAGCAGAAAGTCGGGGGGGCCTTTCCCAAATGAGCAGTTCTTC.

This clonotype appeared a single time. The chain has TRBV11-3 and TRBJ2-7, with TRBD1 matching 8 bases. Germline CDR1 reads SGHNT; CDR2 reads YENEEA. Losses at the gene ends were 0 bases for V and 3 bases for J; bases not matched to a gene: 1. The CDR3 runs 14 residues. CDR3 amino acids: CASSLDGQGYEQYF. CDR3 sequence (DNA): TGTGCCAGCAGCTTAGATGGACAGGGCTACGAGCAGTACTTC.

This clonotype occurred a few times. This sequence joins TRBV12-3 or TRBV12-4 and TRBJ2-5, with D unclear. The CDR3 is made up of 12 amino acids. Trimming cost V 8 bases and J 5 bases, with 12 bases left between them. CDR3 nucleotides: TGTGCCAGCGGTCTGACTTTGGAGACCCAGTACTTC. Its translation: CASGLTLETQYF.

This clonotype is medium-sized (0.01 to 0.1%) within its sample. The rearrangement joins TRBV5-6 to TRBJ1-6; D uncertain. The CDR3 totals 14 residues. Germline CDR1 is SGHDT and CDR2 is YYEEEE. Between the trimmed V and J ends, which lost 0 bases and 10 bases, there was a span of 11 bases. The CDR3 bases are TGTGCCAGCAGCTTGGCTGAGATGGGATCACCCCTCCACTTT. Its translation: CASSLAEMGSPLHF.

The chain combines TRBV3-1 with TRBJ2-1, with 11 bases aligning to TRBD2. The CDR3 sequence is 17 residues long. V lost 0 bases to trimming and J lost 8 bases; unmatched junction nucleotides: 9. Germline CDR1 reads LGHDT; CDR2 reads YNNKEL (reference sequence). CDR3 sequence reads: CASSQDFSGGETHEQFF. The CDR3 coding sequence is TGTGCCAGCAGCCAAGATTTTAGCGGGGGGGAGACCCATGAGCAGTTCTTC.

The chain carries TRBV5-1 and TRBJ2-1; 9 nucleotides align to TRBD2. V lost 2 bases and J lost 10; bases outside the gene matches: 10. This CDR3 has 15 amino acids. Germline V gene sequence: CDR1 SGHRS, CDR2 YFSETQ. The CDR3 reads CASSFGAGGVGEQFF. CDR3 bases: TGCGCCAGCAGCTTCGGTGCGGGAGGGGTGGGGGAGCAGTTCTTC.

This clonotype was seen a few times. This chain links TRBV15 with TRBJ2-5; perhaps TRBD2 as D (6 bases). The germline V and J ends were trimmed by 10 bases and 0 bases, with 15 bases remaining between them. Germline V CDR1 and CDR2: LNHNV, YYDKDF (reference sequence). The CDR3 runs to 14 residues. In nucleotides, the CDR3 is TGTGCCATCTCATTACGCGGGGACCAAGAGACCCAGTACTTC. Protein product: CAISLRGDQETQYF.

The chain carries TRBV18 and TRBJ2-1, with D maybe TRBD1 (6 bases). Trimming shortened V by 0 bases and J by 4 bases, and 22 bases separated the two germline ends. The CDR3 has 19 amino acids. The V gene's germline CDR1 is KGHSH and CDR2 LQKENI. CDR3 sequence reads: CASSPPILKTGKLYNEQFF. CDR3 DNA sequence: TGTGCCAGCTCACCACCGATATTAAAGACAGGCAAGCTGTACAATGAGCAGTTCTTC.